The 24 T cell receptor beta chains reported below all come from one sample, sequenced in a study of T cell responses to AZD1222 COVID-19 vaccine (dated by TCRdb to about 2021). The method was the immunoSEQ multiplex PCR assay. What TCRdb holds here is the immuneACCESS table cut down to in-frame rearrangements. Part of the clones is not present; checked against another copy, under half of the missing clones reflect an unresolved V gene, and the others are unexplained. This sample lists approximately 100,000 clones; 90% to 95% were detected once. The biggest ten clones account for about 7.5% of the sample. This specimen's time point label, per the study, means: baseline before first vaccination. This specimen was peripheral blood, taken on day 0 of AZD1222 vaccination. The source is an adult in good health.

The DNA for the CDR3 is TGTGCCAGCAGTGGACGGAACACCCTCTATAGCAATCAGCCCCAGCATTTT. It codes for CASSGRNTLYSNQPQHF. The chain links TRBV25-1 to TRBJ1-5; no clear D gene. V lost 4 bases, J lost 0 bases, and 16 bases lay in between. The CDR3 covers 17 residues. Germline CDR1 and CDR2: MGHDK and SYGVNS.

The chain links TRBV4-1 to TRBJ1-4, with D possibly being TRBD1 (6 bases). CDR3 size: 15 residues. The germline CDR1 and CDR2 sequences are MGHRA and YSYEKL. V lost 1 base, J lost 7 bases, and 13 bases lay in between. CDR3 protein: CASSQAGAAGEKLFF. The CDR3 region has the DNA TGCGCCAGCAGCCAAGCGGGGGCCGCAGGTGAAAAACTGTTTTTT.

The chain links TRBV2 to TRBJ1-3; D remains ambiguous. The V end lost 6 bases, the J end lost 3 bases, and 9 bases lay between the germline ends. There are 13 residues in the CDR3. Germline CDR1 and CDR2: SNHLY and FYNNEI. The chain's CDR3 is CASRTEVGNTIYF. DNA of the CDR3: TGTGCCAGCAGAACGGAAGTTGGAAACACCATATATTTT.

This clone was observed once. CDR3 residues: CASSNTYEQYF. CDR3 sequence (DNA): TGTGCCAGCAGCAACACCTACGAGCAGTACTTC. The chain employs TRBV7-6 and TRBJ2-7; D ambiguous. The V end lost 5 bases, the J end lost 2 bases, and 4 bases lay between the germline ends. CDR1 SGHVS and CDR2 FNYEAQ come from the germline V gene. This CDR3 has 11 amino acids.

This clone came up once. CDR3 region: CASSLVGQIPYEQYF. The CDR3 DNA reads as TGTGCCAGCAGTTTAGTGGGTCAGATTCCCTACGAGCAGTACTTC. The chain carries TRBV28 and TRBJ2-7, with unresolved D. Germline V gene sequence: CDR1 MDHEN, CDR2 SYDVKM. The V and J ends lost 2 bases and 2 bases respectively, with 13 bases between them. The CDR3 has 15 residues. Full variable domain (remainder filled in from reference TRBV28 and TRBJ2-7): DVKVTQSSRYLVKRTGEKVFLECVQDMDHENMFWYRQDPGLGLRLIYFSYDVKMKEKGDIPEGYSVSREKKERFSLILESASTNQTSMYLCASSLVGQIPYEQYFGPGTRLTVT.

V usage is TRBV10-3 and J usage is TRBJ1-2, with 11 bases fitting TRBD1. The CDR3 extends over 14 amino acids. V lost 2 bases, J lost 10 bases, and 6 bases stayed unmatched. The germline V gene has CDR1 ENHRY and CDR2 SYGVKD. The CDR3 loop is CAISEGQGARSYTF. The CDR3 DNA reads as TGTGCCATCAGTGAGGGACAGGGGGCCAGGTCCTACACCTTC.

The chain has TRBV30 and TRBJ1-2; TRBD1 matches 9 bases. Germline CDR1 is GTSNPN and CDR2 is SVGIG (reference sequence). This CDR3 has 13 residues. With 3 bases clipped from V and 7 bases from J, the junction kept 6 bases outside the gene matches. CDR3 in amino acids: CAWRIQGAFGYTF. CDR3 nucleotides: TGTGCCTGGAGGATACAGGGGGCGTTTGGCTACACCTTC.

The chain recombines TRBV3-1 (or the pseudogene TRBV3-2) with TRBJ1-5; tentative D call: TRBD1 (5 bases). The CDR3 is 17 residues long. Trimming took off 4 bases at V and 0 bases at J, with 16 bases between the two ends. Germline V gene data show CDR1 as LGHDT and CDR2 as YNNKEL (reference sequence). CDR3 nucleotides: TGTGCCAGCAGCCTGCAAGGGGCAGGGCATAGCAATCAGCCCCAGCATTTT. Its protein product is CASSLQGAGHSNQPQHF.

V is TRBV30 and J is TRBJ1-2; no firm D call. The CDR3 has 12 amino acids. Trimming stripped 2 bases from V and 4 bases from J, with 8 bases between. CDR1 is GTSNPN and CDR2 is SVGIG in the germline V gene (reference sequence). The CDR3 protein is CAWSPRLYGYTF. The CDR3 bases are TGTGCCTGGAGTCCCAGGCTCTATGGCTACACCTTC.

V and J are TRBV27 and TRBJ1-2, with TRBD1 matching 7 bases. Per the germline V gene, CDR1 is MNHEY and CDR2 is SMNVEV (reference sequence). V shed 2 bases, J shed 7 bases, and the junction held 4 bases outside the gene matches. The CDR3 is 13 residues long. CDR3 in DNA: TGTGCCAGCAGTTTAGAGGGGGCAGGTGGCTACACCTTC. Encoded protein: CASSLEGAGGYTF.

CDR3 bases: TGTGCCAGCAGTTTCCCGGGACAGGGCGCCTATGGCTACACCTTC. This encodes CASSFPGQGAYGYTF. The chain employs TRBV6-2 or TRBV6-3 and TRBJ1-2; 9 nucleotides agree with TRBD1. Germline V gene data show CDR1 as MNHEY and CDR2 as SVGEGT. The length of the CDR3 is 15 residues. J was trimmed by 4 bases and V by 4 bases; bases with no gene match: 7.

This clone was seen only once. The chain has TRBV28 and TRBJ1-2, with D possibly matching TRBD1 (6 bases). Trimming removed 6 bases at V and 7 bases at J, with 12 bases between. The CDR3 extends over 12 amino acids. Germline values: CDR1 MDHEN, CDR2 SYDVKM. The CDR3 DNA is TGTGCCAGCAGCGAGACAGGAAGTGGCTACACCTTC. Amino acid sequence: CASSETGSGYTF.

This chain connects TRBV11-1 to TRBJ2-2; 7 nucleotides align to TRBD1. Unmatched junction bases numbered 3, after V lost 5 bases and J lost 0 bases. The CDR3 totals 15 residues. Germline CDR1 reads SGHAT; CDR2 reads FQDESV (reference sequence). The CDR3 DNA follows: TGTGCCAGCAGCCGGACAGGATCGAACACCGGGGAGCTGTTTTTT. This encodes CASSRTGSNTGELFF.

The rearrangement uses TRBV15 and TRBJ2-7, with a weak D call TRBD2 (7 bases). CDR3 length equals 16 residues. Trimming pared 3 bases from V and 3 bases from J, leaving 18 bases between. Germline values: CDR1 LNHNV, CDR2 YYDKDF (reference sequence). For the CDR3, the DNA is TGTGCCACCAGCAGCAGGGGAGGGGAGAGGCTCTACGAGCAGTACTTC. Protein: CATSSRGGERLYEQYF.

The rearrangement joins TRBV6-4 to TRBJ1-6, with D possibly matching TRBD1 (5 bases). The CDR3 totals 13 residues. Germline V lookup: CDR1 MRHNA, CDR2 SNTAGT. The ends were cut back, 3 bases at V and 10 bases at J, with 10 bases in the middle. CDR3 DNA: TGTGCCAGCAGTGAACAGGAGGGATCACCCCTCCACTTT. It codes for CASSEQEGSPLHF.

CDR3 residues: CAWSVQAVVGPQHF. In DNA form, the CDR3 reads TGTGCCTGGAGTGTACAGGCCGTCGTTGGGCCCCAGCATTTT. The gene calls are TRBV30 and TRBJ1-5; possible D gene TRBD1, 5 bases. This CDR3 is built from 14 residues. From germline, CDR1 is GTSNPN and CDR2 SVGIG (reference sequence). V lost 0 bases and J lost 9, with 15 bases in between. The complete variable domain, with remaining parts taken from reference TRBV30 and TRBJ1-5, reads SQTIHQWPATLVQPVGSPLSLECTVEGTSNPNLYWYRQAAGRGLQLLFYSVGIGQISSEVPQNLSASRPQDRQFILSSKKLLLSDSGFYLCAWSVQAVVGPQHFGDGTRLSIL.

The chain has TRBV2 and TRBJ2-3, with D perhaps TRBD1 (5 bases). The V gene lost 0 bases and the J gene lost 2 bases, with 15 bases spanning the gap. CDR3 size: 17 residues. Per germline, CDR1 SNHLY and CDR2 FYNNEI. The CDR3 reads CASSEATGRGITDTQYF. In DNA form, the CDR3 reads TGTGCCAGCAGTGAAGCAACAGGACGAGGTATCACAGATACGCAGTATTTT.

The chain couples TRBV5-1 to TRBJ1-1, with a weak D call TRBD1 (5 bases). The CDR3 is 15 residues long. The V gene's germline CDR1 is SGHRS and CDR2 YFSETQ. V gave up 0 bases and J gave up 5 bases, with 14 bases separating them. CDR3 sequence: CASSLGDGDETEAFF. The CDR3, as DNA: TGCGCCAGCAGCTTGGGAGACGGGGACGAAACTGAAGCTTTCTTT.

The V call is TRBV9, the J call TRBJ1-2; 10 nucleotides align to TRBD1. The trim removed 0 bases at V and 4 bases at J, leaving 0 bases unmatched. Germline values: CDR1 SGDLS, CDR2 YYNGEE. The CDR3 consists of 14 residues. CDR3 nucleotide sequence: TGTGCCAGCAGCGTAGGGACAGGGGGCTATGGCTACACCTTC. This sequence encodes CASSVGTGGYGYTF. The complete variable domain, with remaining parts taken from reference TRBV9 and TRBJ1-2, reads DSGVTQTPKHLITATGQRVTLRCSPRSGDLSVYWYQQSLDQGLQFLIQYYNGEERAKGNILERFSAQQFPDLHSELNLSSLELGDSALYFCASSVGTGGYGYTFGSGTRLTVV.

The chain combines TRBV30 with TRBJ1-4; D call uncertain. The V gene lost 5 bases and the J gene lost 5 bases, with 6 bases spanning the gap. Germline CDR1 is GTSNPN and CDR2 is SVGIG (reference sequence). The CDR3 sequence is 11 residues long. The CDR3 reads CAWGFNEKLFF. The CDR3 nucleotides read TGTGCCTGGGGGTTCAATGAAAAACTGTTTTTT.

The table lists this clone with a count of one. Germline is not matched at one junction end, which may reflect a read error. This chain joins TRBV7-7 and TRBJ2-1; 10 bases fit TRBD2. The CDR3 extends over 15 amino acids. Germline loops: CDR1 SSHAT, CDR2 FNYEAQ (reference sequence). The CDR3 loop reads CASSLGTSEYNEQFF. The CDR3 bases are TGTGCTAGCAGCTTAGGGACTAGCGAGTACAATGAGCAGTTCTTC.

The chain recombines TRBV7-3 with TRBJ2-3; no firm D call. Trimming shortened V by 0 bases and J by 2 bases, and 12 bases separated the two germline ends. Per the germline V gene, CDR1 is SGHTA and CDR2 is FQGTGA. The CDR3 runs 16 residues. CDR3 in DNA: TGTGCCAGCAGCTTAACGAATCGGAAGGACACAGATACGCAGTATTTT. It translates to CASSLTNRKDTDTQYF. Based on the CDR3 plus reference TRBV7-3 and TRBJ2-3, the full variable domain is GAGVSQTPSNKVTEKGKYVELRCDPISGHTALYWYRQSLGQGPEFLIYFQGTGAADDSGLPNDRFFAVRPEGSVSTLKIQRTERGDSAVYLCASSLTNRKDTDTQYFGPGTRLTVL.

CDR3 coding DNA: TGTGCCAGTAGCGACCCACCGGTGCTAGCGGCCCCAAGGGAGCTGTTTTTT. Translated: CASSDPPVLAAPRELFF. The V and J genes are TRBV19 and TRBJ2-2; the match to TRBD2 covers 7 bases. The CDR3 runs to 17 residues. V lost 6 bases and J lost 9; bases outside the gene matches: 19. Germline-derived CDR1 and CDR2 are LNHDA and SQIVND (reference sequence).

This clone was seen only once. The rearrangement links TRBV6-5 to TRBJ2-1; a possible D gene is TRBD1 (6 bases). CDR3 length equals 14 residues. Between the trimmed V and J ends, which lost 3 bases and 5 bases, there was a span of 11 bases. The germline V gene has CDR1 MNHEY and CDR2 SVGAGI. This chain's CDR3 is CASSYTDSDNEQFF. CDR3 DNA: TGTGCCAGCAGTTATACGGACAGTGACAATGAGCAGTTCTTC.